This T cell receptor beta chain was retrieved from a study of T cells in localized non-small cell lung cancer. Study-wide findings and caveats: Adjacent lung exhibited a median of approximately 59 among the 100 most abundant tumor clones. Higher T cell density in the blood was associated with longer overall survival, whereas higher adjacent-lung clonality associated with shorter survival. Heterogeneity remains possible, as sequencing covered one tumor region only.

This clone has more than one count but fewer than ten. Its specificity is unknown. Adjacent lung, free of atypia, was sampled at least 2 cm from the tumor margin. The assay was immunoSEQ multiplex PCR, and TCRdb's table has in-frame clones only and misses some. Seen here are about 1,700 clones, 24% observed once, and the top ten hold less than 30%. V was trimmed by 5 bases and J by 2 bases, leaving 12 bases between them. In germline, CDR1 is MNHGY, CDR2 SAAAGT. This CDR3 is built from 14 residues. The chain combines TRBV6-8 with TRBJ1-2, with D possibly being TRBD1 (6 bases). The sequencing used normal lung tissue next to the tumor, collected before any cancer treatment. The sequence derives from a male donor older than 55 with stage II squamous cell lung carcinoma. In DNA form, the CDR3 reads TGTGCCAGCAGTGACGATGGGACAAACTATGGCTACACCTTC. Amino acids: CASSDDGTNYGYTF.